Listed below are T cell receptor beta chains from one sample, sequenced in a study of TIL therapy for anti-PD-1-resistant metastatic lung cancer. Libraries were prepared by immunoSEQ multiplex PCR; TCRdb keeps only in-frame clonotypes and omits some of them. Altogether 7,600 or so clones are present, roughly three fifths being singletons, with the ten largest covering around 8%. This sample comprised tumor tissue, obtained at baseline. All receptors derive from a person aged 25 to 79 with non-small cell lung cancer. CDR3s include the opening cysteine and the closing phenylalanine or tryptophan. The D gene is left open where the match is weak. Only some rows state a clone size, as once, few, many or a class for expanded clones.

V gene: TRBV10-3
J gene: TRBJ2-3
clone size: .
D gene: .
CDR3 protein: CAISQGGAADTQYF
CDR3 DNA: TGTGCCATCAGTCAGGGGGGCGCCGCAGATACGCAGTATTTT

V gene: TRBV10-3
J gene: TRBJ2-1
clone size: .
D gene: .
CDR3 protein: CAISESMAPSSYNEQFF
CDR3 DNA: TGTGCCATCAGTGAGTCGATGGCCCCGAGCTCCTACAATGAGCAGTTCTTC

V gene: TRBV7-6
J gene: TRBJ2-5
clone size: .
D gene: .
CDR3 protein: CVSSMGRQETQYF
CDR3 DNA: TGTGTCAGCAGCATGGGACGTCAAGAGACCCAGTACTTC

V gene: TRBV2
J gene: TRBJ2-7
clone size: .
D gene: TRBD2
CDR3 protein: CASSRLAGSTYEQYF
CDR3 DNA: TGTGCCAGCAGTAGGCTAGCGGGGTCCACCTACGAGCAGTACTTC

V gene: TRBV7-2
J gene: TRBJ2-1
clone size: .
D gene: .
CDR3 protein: CASSTLGASNEQFF
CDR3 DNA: TGTGCCAGCAGCACCCTCGGGGCGAGCAATGAGCAGTTCTTC

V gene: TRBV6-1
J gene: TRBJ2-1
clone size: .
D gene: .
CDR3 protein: CASSEAGGEYNEQFF
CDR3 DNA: TGTGCCAGCAGTGAAGCCGGGGGAGAGTACAATGAGCAGTTCTTC

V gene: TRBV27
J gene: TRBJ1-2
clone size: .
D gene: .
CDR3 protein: CASSRDGYNYGYTF
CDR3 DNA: TGTGCCAGCAGCCGGGACGGCTATAACTATGGCTACACCTTC

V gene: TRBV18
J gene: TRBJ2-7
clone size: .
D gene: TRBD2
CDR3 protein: CASSTLAGGPDSYEQYF
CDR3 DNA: TGTGCCAGCTCTACACTAGCGGGGGGACCTGACAGTTACGAGCAGTACTTC

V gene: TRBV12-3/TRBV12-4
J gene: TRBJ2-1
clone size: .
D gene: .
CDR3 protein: CASSFGDSHEQFF
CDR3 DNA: TGTGCCAGCAGTTTTGGGGATTCCCATGAGCAGTTCTTC

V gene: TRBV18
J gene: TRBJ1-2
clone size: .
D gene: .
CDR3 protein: CASSPDSYGYTF
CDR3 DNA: TGTGCCAGCTCACCCGACAGTTATGGCTACACCTTC

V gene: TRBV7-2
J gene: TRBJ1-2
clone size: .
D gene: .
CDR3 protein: CASSPAHRDGYTF
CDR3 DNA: TGTGCCAGCAGTCCCGCTCACAGGGATGGCTACACCTTC

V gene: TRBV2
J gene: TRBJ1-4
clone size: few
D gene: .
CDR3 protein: CASLMGRLLNEKLFF
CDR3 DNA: TGTGCCAGCTTGATGGGACGGTTGCTAAATGAAAAACTGTTTTTT

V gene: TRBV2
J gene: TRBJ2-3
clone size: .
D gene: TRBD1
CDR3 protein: CASSVDRGTDTQYF
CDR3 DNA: TGTGCCAGCAGTGTAGACAGGGGGACAGATACGCAGTATTTT

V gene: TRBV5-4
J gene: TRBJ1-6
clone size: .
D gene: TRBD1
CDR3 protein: CASSALDRDGSPLHF
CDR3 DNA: TGTGCCAGCAGCGCACTGGACAGGGATGGATCACCCCTCCACTTT

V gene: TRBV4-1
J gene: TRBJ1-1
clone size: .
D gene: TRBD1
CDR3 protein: CASSQDSWTGDTLLLNTEAFF
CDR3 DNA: TGCGCCAGCAGCCAAGACTCTTGGACAGGGGATACCCTACTTTTGAACACTGAAGCTTTCTTT

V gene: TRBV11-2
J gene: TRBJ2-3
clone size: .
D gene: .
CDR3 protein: CASSPWANTQYF
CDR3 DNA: TGTGCCAGCAGCCCGTGGGCTAATACGCAGTATTTT

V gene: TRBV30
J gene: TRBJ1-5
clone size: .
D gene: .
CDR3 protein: CAWILKGGGGRPLGQPQHF
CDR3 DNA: TGTGCCTGGATCCTAAAAGGGGGAGGGGGAAGGCCCCTAGGGCAGCCCCAGCATTTT

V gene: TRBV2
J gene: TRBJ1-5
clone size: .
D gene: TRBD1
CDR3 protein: CASSGTGSGNQPQHF
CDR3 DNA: TGTGCCAGCAGTGGGACAGGGTCCGGCAATCAGCCCCAGCATTTT

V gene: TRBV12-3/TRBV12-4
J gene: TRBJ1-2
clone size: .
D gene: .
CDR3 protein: CASSLGPLFGYTF
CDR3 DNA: TGTGCCAGCAGTTTAGGCCCGTTGTTTGGCTACACCTTC

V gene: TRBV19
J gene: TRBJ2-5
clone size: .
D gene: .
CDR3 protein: CATLPGETQYF
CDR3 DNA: TGTGCCACCCTACCGGGTGAGACCCAGTACTTC

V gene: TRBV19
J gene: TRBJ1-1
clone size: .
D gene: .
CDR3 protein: CASSIPGGLKAFF
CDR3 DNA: TGTGCCAGTAGTATACCCGGGGGACTGAAAGCTTTCTTT

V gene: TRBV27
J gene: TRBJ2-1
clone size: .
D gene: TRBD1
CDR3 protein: CASSPTGVLNEQFF
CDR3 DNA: TGTGCCAGCAGTCCTACAGGGGTATTGAATGAGCAGTTCTTC

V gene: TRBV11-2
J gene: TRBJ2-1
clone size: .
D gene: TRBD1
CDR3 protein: CASSSGTGNLEQFF
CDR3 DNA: TGTGCCAGCAGCTCCGGGACAGGTAACCTTGAGCAGTTCTTC

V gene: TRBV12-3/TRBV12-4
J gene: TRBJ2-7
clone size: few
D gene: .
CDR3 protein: CASSRGPYEQYF
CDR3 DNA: TGTGCCAGCAGCCGGGGCCCCTACGAGCAGTACTTC

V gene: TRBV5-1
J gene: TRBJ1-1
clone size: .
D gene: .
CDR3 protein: CASNGHPGVGNTEAFF
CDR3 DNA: TGCGCCAGCAATGGTCACCCAGGGGTTGGGAACACTGAAGCTTTCTTT

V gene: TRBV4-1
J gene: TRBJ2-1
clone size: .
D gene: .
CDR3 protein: CASSQGTAYYNEQFF
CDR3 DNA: TGCGCCAGCAGCCAAGGGACAGCTTATTACAATGAGCAGTTCTTC

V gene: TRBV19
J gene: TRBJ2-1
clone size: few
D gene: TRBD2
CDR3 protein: CASTVTAGGWDEQFF
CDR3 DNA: TGTGCCAGCACCGTTACTGCGGGAGGGTGGGATGAGCAGTTCTTC

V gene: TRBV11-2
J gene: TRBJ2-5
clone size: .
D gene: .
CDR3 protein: CASSLSGETQYF
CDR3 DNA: TGTGCCAGCAGCTTATCAGGGGAGACCCAGTACTTC

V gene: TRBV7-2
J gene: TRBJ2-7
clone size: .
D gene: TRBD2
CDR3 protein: CASSPFLAGTYEQYF
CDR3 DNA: TGTGCCAGCAGCCCCTTCCTAGCGGGGACCTACGAGCAGTACTTC

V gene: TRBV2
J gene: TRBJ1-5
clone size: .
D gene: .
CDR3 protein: CASSVRGRDQPQHF
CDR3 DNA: TGTGCCAGCAGCGTCAGGGGACGCGATCAGCCCCAGCATTTT

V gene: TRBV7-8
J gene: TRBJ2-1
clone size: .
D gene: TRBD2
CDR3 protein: CASSWTRAYNEQFF
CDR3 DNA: TGTGCCAGCAGCTGGACTAGGGCCTACAATGAGCAGTTCTTC